The next 32 T cell receptor beta chains were all read from a single sample in a study of blood T cell repertoires in COVID-19. The data were produced by immunoSEQ multiplex PCR, yet TCRdb's version contains in-frame clones alone and is incomplete. The table shows some 350,000 clones, with about 93% occurring only once. Sequenced input: peripheral blood. The receptors shown here come from a woman aged 18-29 years who had recovered from COVID-19.

Note on this clone: This specimen includes other DNA sequences encoding the same CDR3. J is TRBJ1-5 and V is TRBV5-1; 10 bases align to TRBD1. The V gene's germline CDR1 is SGHRS and CDR2 YFSETQ. The CDR3 sequence is 14 residues long. The V gene end was trimmed by 4 bases and the J gene end by 7 bases; junction bases not matched to a gene: 5. The CDR3: CASSPGTGDQPQHF. In DNA, the CDR3 is TGCGCCAGCAGCCCCGGGACAGGGGACCAGCCCCAGCATTTT.

CDR3 amino acids: CACSLEQVLLFF. The CDR3 DNA follows: TGTGCCTGTTCCCTGGAACAGGTTCTCCTGTTTTTT. The rearrangement links TRBV30 to TRBJ1-4; maybe TRBD1 (5 bases). Trimming left V 6 bases short and J 14 bases short, with 19 bases between. Germline lookup yields CDR1 GTSNPN and CDR2 SVGIG (reference sequence). The CDR3 contains 12 residues.

This clone was detected only a few times. The chain links TRBV5-8 to TRBJ2-1, with TRBD2 identical over 8 bases. Germline-derived CDR1 and CDR2 are SGHTS and YDEGEE. The CDR3 runs 16 residues. Germline trimming cut 4 bases from V and 4 bases from J; bases unmatched to any gene: 10. The CDR3, as DNA: TGTGCCAGCAGCCGTGGTAGCGGGGAGGCTTACAATGAGCAGTTCTTC. Amino acid sequence: CASSRGSGEAYNEQFF.

V usage is TRBV2 and J usage is TRBJ2-3; possible D gene TRBD1, 5 bases. Germline loops: CDR1 SNHLY, CDR2 FYNNEI. The germline V and J ends were trimmed by 5 bases and 1 base, with 10 bases remaining between them. The CDR3 spans 14 residues. The CDR3 here is CASSPLGRTDTQYF. The CDR3, as DNA: TGTGCCAGCAGTCCGCTGGGGCGCACAGATACGCAGTATTTT.

The genes are TRBV7-8 and TRBJ2-7; tentative D call: TRBD2 (7 bases). The CDR3 has 15 amino acids. Germline-derived CDR1 and CDR2 are SGHVS and FQNEAQ. Trimming shortened V by 5 bases and J by 4 bases, and 18 bases separated the two germline ends. The DNA of the CDR3 is TGTGCCAGCAGCCGAGGGGGGATTAGCGGGTACGAGCAGTACGTC. Its protein is CASSRGGISGYEQYV.

The V call is TRBV4-1, the J call TRBJ1-2, with 8 bases lining up with TRBD1. V shed 3 bases, J shed 5 bases, and the junction held 14 bases outside the gene matches. Germline loops: CDR1 MGHRA, CDR2 YSYEKL. This CDR3 is built from 17 residues. The CDR3 sequence: CASSHRGVQGVRYGYTF. CDR3 nucleotides: TGCGCCAGCAGCCACAGGGGCGTACAGGGGGTTAGATATGGCTACACCTTC.

The chain joins TRBV19 to TRBJ2-5; 7 nucleotides agree with TRBD1. The germline gives CDR1 LNHDA, CDR2 SQIVND (reference sequence). This CDR3 has 14 residues. V dropped 5 bases and J dropped 1; count of bases not matched to a gene: 4. CDR3 DNA sequence: TGTGCCAGTAGTTCCAACAGGGGCCAAGAGACCCAGTACTTC. Encoded protein: CASSSNRGQETQYF. Drawing the rest from reference TRBV19 and TRBJ2-5, the complete variable domain is DGGITQSPKYLFRKEGQNVTLSCEQNLNHDAMYWYRQDPGQGLRLIYYSQIVNDFQKGDIAEGYSVSREKKESFPLTVTSAQKNPTAFYLCASSSNRGQETQYFGPGTRLLVL.

The chain uses TRBV20-1 and TRBJ2-3; no reliable D call. Per germline, CDR1 DFQATT and CDR2 SNEGSKA (reference sequence). Trimming removed 6 bases at V and 5 bases at J, with 9 bases between. The CDR3 totals 11 residues. The CDR3 sequence is CSAEVGDTQYF. Here the CDR3 DNA reads TGCAGTGCCGAGGTAGGAGATACGCAGTATTTT.

The V call is TRBV9, the J call TRBJ2-1; 7 bases match TRBD1. The V segment lost 4 bases and the J segment 4 bases; nucleotides outside the gene matches: 11. In germline, CDR1 is SGDLS, CDR2 YYNGEE. This CDR3 has 16 residues. CDR3 DNA: TGTGCCAGCAGCCCCCGTGGACAGGAGTTATACAATGAGCAGTTCTTC. Translating it yields CASSPRGQELYNEQFF.

The J gene is TRBJ2-1, the V gene TRBV12-3 or TRBV12-4, with D possibly TRBD2 on 6 matching bases. Trimming took off 6 bases at V and 7 bases at J, with 13 bases between the two ends. CDR3 size: 13 residues. CDR3 in amino acids: CASSRGATNEQFF. The CDR3 DNA is TGTGCCAGCAGCCGCGGGGCCACGAATGAGCAGTTCTTC.

This clone has a handful of counts. This chain joins TRBV2 and TRBJ2-5; 14 bases fit TRBD2. CDR1 SNHLY and CDR2 FYNNEI come from the germline V gene. V was clipped by 6 bases and J by 2 bases; unmatched bases: 8. The CDR3 consists of 17 residues. The CDR3 DNA reads TGTGCCAGCAGCGCGACCGGGACTAGCGGGGGTCAAGAGACCCAGTACTTC. This sequence encodes CASSATGTSGGQETQYF.

This chain joins TRBV6-5 and TRBJ2-1; D might be TRBD2 (6 bases). The CDR3 runs 16 residues. Germline V gene sequence: CDR1 MNHEY, CDR2 SVGAGI. V was pared by 2 bases and J by 1 base, with 12 bases between. The CDR3: CASSYNRDLSYNEQFF. The CDR3 coding sequence is TGTGCCAGCAGTTACAATCGGGACTTATCCTACAATGAGCAGTTCTTC.

The CDR3 region has the DNA TGTGCCAGCAGTCTACAGACCGACAGCCGGGCTTTCTTT. This encodes CASSLQTDSRAFF. The rearrangement uses TRBV12-3 or TRBV12-4 and TRBJ1-1; maybe TRBD1 (5 bases). CDR3 size: 13 residues. With 5 bases removed from V and 11 bases from J, the gap between germline ends came to 18 bases.

J is TRBJ1-3 and V is TRBV4-3; D is unresolved. This CDR3 has 16 residues. V shed 1 base and J shed 2 bases, with 12 bases lying between them. Germline V CDR1 and CDR2: LGHNA, YSLEER. CDR3 region: CASSQGRMGAGNTIYF. In nucleotides, the CDR3 is TGCGCCAGCAGCCAAGGTCGAATGGGCGCTGGAAACACCATATATTTT.

The chain couples TRBV19 to TRBJ1-2; no definite D call. This CDR3 spans 15 amino acids. The germline CDR1 and CDR2 sequences are LNHDA and SQIVND (reference sequence). The V gene lost 3 bases and the J gene lost 4 bases, with 15 bases spanning the gap. CDR3: CASSISPEGVYGYTF. CDR3 bases: TGTGCCAGTAGTATTTCCCCCGAGGGAGTCTATGGCTACACCTTC.

The sample holds a few counts of this clone. The chain links TRBV27 to TRBJ1-2; TRBD1 is a possible D gene (6 bases). In germline, CDR1 is MNHEY, CDR2 SMNVEV (reference sequence). This CDR3 contains 14 residues. With 6 bases removed from V and 3 bases from J, the gap between germline ends came to 14 bases. The CDR3 DNA follows: TGTGCCAGCAGGGCCCTAGGGGGGGACTATGGCTACACCTTC. This codes for CASRALGGDYGYTF.

The V gene is TRBV20-1, the J gene TRBJ1-6; D unclear. Trimming shortened V by 3 bases and J by 0 bases, and 12 bases separated the two germline ends. This CDR3 is 16 amino acids long. CDR1 and CDR2 (germline): DFQATT, SNEGSKA (reference sequence). The CDR3 DNA reads TGCAGTGCTAGTATAGGGAGGAGCTCCTATAATTCACCCCTCCACTTT. Translation gives CSASIGRSSYNSPLHF.

This clone has only one observation. The chain joins TRBV4-3 to TRBJ2-1, with D perhaps matching TRBD1 (5 bases). The V end lost 4 bases, the J end lost 4 bases, and 23 bases lay between the germline ends. Germline loops: CDR1 LGHNA, CDR2 YSLEER. This CDR3 region has 18 residues. CDR3 sequence: CASSPREASRTTYNEQFF. CDR3 coding DNA: TGCGCCAGCAGCCCCAGGGAAGCCTCCAGAACTACTTACAATGAGCAGTTCTTC.

This clone was recorded only once. The genes are TRBV19 and TRBJ1-5; D is perhaps TRBD1 (6 bases). V was shortened by 5 bases and J by 2 bases, with 13 bases between the two germline ends. Per the germline V gene, CDR1 is LNHDA and CDR2 is SQIVND (reference sequence). The CDR3 is made up of 15 amino acids. This CDR3 is CASSPLTGRNQPQHF. CDR3 in DNA: TGTGCCAGTAGTCCGTTGACAGGTCGCAATCAGCCCCAGCATTTT. The full variable domain, with the rest looked up from reference TRBV19 and TRBJ1-5, is DGGITQSPKYLFRKEGQNVTLSCEQNLNHDAMYWYRQDPGQGLRLIYYSQIVNDFQKGDIAEGYSVSREKKESFPLTVTSAQKNPTAFYLCASSPLTGRNQPQHFGDGTRLSIL.

V gene TRBV11-2 combines with J gene TRBJ1-2; D is unresolved. Germline V lookup: CDR1 SGHAT, CDR2 FQNNGV. V was trimmed by 2 bases and J by 4 bases, leaving 17 bases between them. There are 16 residues in the CDR3. CDR3 DNA sequence: TGTGCCAGCAGCTTATCTGGGTCGTACAGCGGCTATGGCTACACCTTC. It is translated as CASSLSGSYSGYGYTF. The whole variable domain, filled in from reference TRBV11-2 and TRBJ1-2, reads EAGVAQSPRYKIIEKRQSVAFWCNPISGHATLYWYQQILGQGPKLLIQFQNNGVVDDSQLPKDRFSAERLKGVDSTLKIQPAKLEDSAVYLCASSLSGSYSGYGYTFGSGTRLTVV.

The genes are TRBV5-4 and TRBJ1-3, with D possibly matching TRBD1 (6 bases). Germline CDR1 is SGHNT and CDR2 is YYREEE (reference sequence). Trimming shortened V by 0 bases and J by 4 bases, and 14 bases separated the two germline ends. The CDR3 is 16 amino acids. CDR3 protein: CASSLEQGSHGNTIYF. CDR3 sequence (DNA): TGTGCCAGCAGCTTGGAGCAGGGGTCTCACGGAAACACCATATATTTT. Based on the CDR3 plus reference TRBV5-4 and TRBJ1-3, the full variable domain is ETGVTQSPTHLIKTRGQQVTLRCSSQSGHNTVSWYQQALGQGPQFIFQYYREEENGRGNFPPRFSGLQFPNYSSELNVNALELDDSALYLCASSLEQGSHGNTIYFGEGSWLTVV.

V usage is TRBV5-4 and J usage is TRBJ2-5; D may be TRBD1 (5 bases). V was pared by 5 bases and J by 5 bases, with 13 bases between. CDR1 SGHNT and CDR2 YYREEE come from the germline V gene (reference sequence). CDR3 size: 13 residues. DNA for the CDR3: TGTGCCAGCAGTCCAAGGGGCGGTGAGACCCAGTACTTC. This sequence encodes CASSPRGGETQYF.

This chain joins TRBV2 and TRBJ1-6, with 8 nucleotides matching TRBD1. Trimming cost V 6 bases and J 9 bases; bases outside gene matches: 7. Germline CDR1 is SNHLY and CDR2 is FYNNEI. The CDR3 consists of 14 residues. The CDR3 sequence is CASSAGGSRSPLHF. CDR3 coding DNA: TGTGCCAGCAGCGCAGGGGGCTCCCGTTCACCCCTCCACTTT.

This rearrangement joins TRBV6-2 or TRBV6-3 to TRBJ2-2, with a tentative D call TRBD2 (5 bases). Germline CDR1 MNHEY, CDR2 SVGEGT. V was shortened by 2 bases and J by 5 bases, with 12 bases between the two germline ends. CDR3 length equals 15 residues. The CDR3 DNA sequence: TGTGCCAGCAGTTACCGACTATTGGGTACCGGGGAGCTGTTTTTT. Translating gives CASSYRLLGTGELFF.

This chain uses TRBV5-1 with TRBJ2-2, with a tentative D call TRBD2 (6 bases). In germline, CDR1 is SGHRS, CDR2 YFSETQ. This CDR3 is built from 14 residues. The ends were cut back, 0 bases at V and 7 bases at J, with 10 bases in the middle. CDR3 sequence (DNA): TGCGCCAGCAGCTTGGCCGGGGGAAACGGGGAGCTGTTTTTT. Translation gives CASSLAGGNGELFF.

V usage is TRBV11-3 and J usage is TRBJ2-3; 12 bases match TRBD2. The germline CDR1 and CDR2 sequences are SGHNT and YENEEA. The V and J ends lost 1 base and 6 bases, in that order; junction bases with no gene match: 2. CDR3 length: 15 amino acids. The chain's CDR3 is CASSLGTSGMDTQYF. CDR3 in DNA: TGTGCCAGCAGCTTAGGGACTAGCGGGATGGATACGCAGTATTTT.

V and J are TRBV4-3 and TRBJ2-7; a possible D gene is TRBD2 (6 bases). This CDR3 has 16 amino acids. CDR1 and CDR2 (germline): LGHNA, YSLEER. Trimming shortened V by 9 bases and J by 0 bases, and 21 bases separated the two germline ends. The CDR3 spells CASPLAAGKSSYEQYV. DNA of the CDR3: TGCGCCAGTCCCTTAGCGGCGGGTAAAAGCTCCTACGAGCAGTACGTC.

The rearrangement joins TRBV5-5 to TRBJ1-5; D not certain. Between the trimmed V and J ends, which lost 1 base and 0 bases, there was a span of 8 bases. The CDR3 is 15 amino acids. The germline V gene has CDR1 SGHKS and CDR2 YYEKEE (reference sequence). CDR3 amino acids: CASSLIPYSNQPQHF. The DNA of the CDR3 is TGTGCCAGCAGCTTGATCCCTTATAGCAATCAGCCCCAGCATTTT.

This clone was seen a few times. The CDR3 is CASSLGVESNQPQHF. The CDR3 nucleotides read TGTGCCAGCAGTTTGGGCGTAGAGAGCAATCAGCCCCAGCATTTT. The genes are TRBV27 and TRBJ1-5; D is undetermined. V was cut by 3 bases and J by 1 base, with 10 bases left in between. This CDR3 comprises 15 residues. Germline values: CDR1 MNHEY, CDR2 SMNVEV (reference sequence).

The V gene is TRBV6-5, the J gene TRBJ1-2; no definite D call. Germline CDR1 MNHEY, CDR2 SVGAGI. The germline V and J ends were trimmed by 6 bases and 6 bases, with 11 bases remaining between them. The CDR3 is 12 amino acids. The CDR3 DNA follows: TGTGCCAGCAGCCGAGGAAGCGATGGCTACACCTTC. This encodes CASSRGSDGYTF.

The chain couples TRBV7-2 to TRBJ2-7; 13 nucleotides match TRBD2. The ends lost 2 bases at V and 5 bases at J; junction bases unmatched: 9. Germline V gene data show CDR1 as SGHTA and CDR2 as FQGNSA. The CDR3 length is 17 residues. The CDR3 spells CASSLFGTSGIDDEQYV. The CDR3 DNA is TGTGCCAGCAGCTTATTCGGGACTAGCGGGATTGACGACGAGCAGTACGTC.

The chain couples TRBV5-1 to TRBJ2-5, with 9 bases aligning to TRBD2. V shed 0 bases, J shed 5 bases, and the junction held 8 bases outside the gene matches. Germline V lookup: CDR1 SGHRS, CDR2 YFSETQ. The CDR3 loop spans 16 amino acids. This CDR3 is CASSLGASGDGETQYF. The CDR3, as DNA: TGCGCCAGCAGCTTGGGCGCTAGCGGGGATGGGGAGACCCAGTACTTC.